This record concerns one T cell receptor beta chain sequence. Its antigen is still unknown. PCR primers comprised 60 Vbeta and 13 Jbeta primers. TCRdb's table, derived via immunoSEQ multiplex PCR, lists solely in-frame clones and lacks some. The sample carries 130,000 or so clones, 80% recorded once. This entry belongs to a study of cytomegalovirus exposure and HLA in healthy donors. General observations from the study: A later analysis revealed that TCR association rates differed between HLA loci, peaking at DRB1 and bottoming out at HLA-C. HLA-A and HLA-B allele assignments for most subjects were reportedly predicted accurately using TCR beta sequences.

Trimming removed 4 bases from V and 0 bases from J, with 8 bases in between. CDR3 length: 14 residues. CDR1 SGHRS and CDR2 YFSETQ come from the germline V gene. Source material: PBMCs. The TCR was taken from a man aged 25 to 45 in good health and CMV-seronegative. This rearrangement joins TRBV5-1 to TRBJ2-1; D not resolved. The CDR3 nucleotides read TGCGCCAGCAGCATGGGTAGCTCCTACAATGAGCAGTTCTTC. This sequence encodes CASSMGSSYNEQFF.